A selection of T cell receptor beta chains follows, all from one sample in a study of blood T cell repertoires in COVID-19. This table comes from immunoSEQ multiplex PCR, and its TCRdb copy is limited to in-frame clones, with some not included. There are over 13,000 clones in the sample; 90% occur only once, and about 8% lies in the top ten. Input material: peripheral blood. Every receptor here comes from a human donor in a cohort sampled during active COVID-19. Each CDR3 is given with its conserved first and last residue. D genes are given only for firm matches. Size values are once, few and many counts, or a class for expanded clones, and some rows have none.

j_call v_call d_call clone_size cdr3_nt cdr3_aa
TRBJ1-5 TRBV4-1 - - TGCGCCAGCAGCCGCAGGGACAATCAGCCCCAGCATTTT CASSRRDNQPQHF
TRBJ1-2 TRBV5-6 - once TGTGCCAGCGGCCCGGGGTATGGCTACACCTTC CASGPGYGYTF
TRBJ2-5 TRBV20-1 - - TGCAGTGCTACGGGGGAGACCCAGTACTTC CSATGETQYF
TRBJ2-7 TRBV19 - - TGTGCCAGTAGTAAGAACGGAGTCGGCAAGTACTTC CASSKNGVGKYF
TRBJ2-5 TRBV27 - - TGTGCCAGCAGTTCGGGGTTGGCGGGGAGAGAGACCCAGTACTTC CASSSGLAGRETQYF
TRBJ2-3 TRBV4-2 - - TGTGCCAGCAGCCAAGATATCGCTAGCTCTACCCCAGATACGCAGTATTTT CASSQDIASSTPDTQYF
TRBJ1-2 TRBV30 - - TGTGCCTGGAGTGTACCGGACAGAGGTCTCTATGGCTACACCTTC CAWSVPDRGLYGYTF
TRBJ2-3 TRBV6-5 - - TGTGCCAGCAAAGGGGGTATGGATACGCAGTATTTT CASKGGMDTQYF
TRBJ2-1 TRBV13 TRBD2 - TGTGCCAGCAGCTTAGGACTAGCGGGGGGGCCGGGTGAGCAGTTCTTC CASSLGLAGGPGEQFF
TRBJ2-7 TRBV28 - - TGTGCCAGCCGGGACTCCTACGAGCAGTACTTC CASRDSYEQYF
TRBJ2-2 TRBV7-7 - - TGTGCTAGCAGCTCCAGGGATACGGCCGGGGAGCTGTTTTTT CASSSRDTAGELFF
TRBJ2-5 TRBV29-1 TRBD2 - TGCAGCGCCCGGGAGGGGGGGGAAGAGACCCAGTACTTC CSAREGGEETQYF
TRBJ2-7 TRBV15 - - TGTGCCACCAGCAGAGATCTATTGGGGGGGGCCGAGCAGTACTTC CATSRDLLGGAEQYF
TRBJ1-4 TRBV5-4 TRBD1 - TGTGCCAGCAGCTTGACAGGGGGAGATGAAAAACTGTTTTTT CASSLTGGDEKLFF
TRBJ1-5 TRBV6-5 TRBD1 - TGTGCCACCGTAGGGGGCGCCCAGCCCCAGCATTTT CATVGGAQPQHF
TRBJ2-7 TRBV6-5 - - TGTGCCAGCAGTCCAGGAGGGGCTTCCTACGAGCAGTACTTC CASSPGGASYEQYF
TRBJ1-6 TRBV5-1 TRBD1 few TGCGCCAGCAGCTGGGGACAGACCCACGATGGGGCCCTCCACTTT CASSWGQTHDGALHF
TRBJ2-3 TRBV6-1 TRBD2 few TGTGCCAGCAGTGATGGGATAGCGGGAGGTGATACGCAGTATTTT CASSDGIAGGDTQYF
TRBJ2-3 TRBV5-4 - - TGTGCCAGCAGCTTGTGGGAGGCGGGAGATACGCAGTATTTT CASSLWEAGDTQYF
TRBJ1-6 TRBV25-1 - - TGTGCCAGCAGTCGCCCCGGCGAGGCCCTCCACTTT CASSRPGEALHF
TRBJ2-7 TRBV5-1 - few TGCGCCAGCAGCTCCACAGGGAACTACGAGCAGTACTTC CASSSTGNYEQYF
TRBJ1-6 TRBV18 TRBD1 once TGTGCCAGCTCACCATTGAGTGGGACAGGAAAAATAAGGAATTCACCCCTCCACTTT CASSPLSGTGKIRNSPLHF
TRBJ1-2 TRBV28 TRBD1 - TGTGCCAGCGGGGCCCCGGGACAGGGGTTTGGCTACACCTTC CASGAPGQGFGYTF
TRBJ2-3 TRBV7-9 TRBD2 - TGTGCCAGCAGCTCGATAGCGGGGGCGGAAGATACGCAGTATTTT CASSSIAGAEDTQYF
TRBJ2-7 TRBV25-1 - - TGTGCCAGCAGTAACTTGGACAGTGTATACGAGCAGTACTTC CASSNLDSVYEQYF
TRBJ1-1 TRBV9 TRBD1 once TGTGCCAGCAGCCAGGGGGGCTCAAACACTGAAGCTTTCTTT CASSQGGSNTEAFF
TRBJ2-3 TRBV30 - - TGTGCCTCCCCCCGGGCGGGATACACAGATACGCAGTATTTT CASPRAGYTDTQYF
TRBJ2-1 TRBV6-5 - - TGTGCCAGCAGTTACTCGTGGAGCGGCTCCTACAATGAGCAGTTCTTC CASSYSWSGSYNEQFF
TRBJ1-4 TRBV28 TRBD1 - TGTGCCAGCAGCCCGCAGGGGGCAGGTAATGAAAAACTGTTTTTT CASSPQGAGNEKLFF
TRBJ1-5 TRBV2 - few TGTGCCAGCAGGAGAGGAGGAAATCAGCCCCAGCATTTT CASRRGGNQPQHF
TRBJ2-1 TRBV19 TRBD2 - TGTGCCAGCCAGACTAGCGGGCCTCGGAATGAGCAGTTCTTC CASQTSGPRNEQFF
TRBJ1-2 TRBV19 - - TGTGCCAGTAGTCGTCAGGGGCGCGACTATGGCTACACCTTC CASSRQGRDYGYTF
TRBJ2-1 TRBV5-1 TRBD2 - TGCGCCAGCAGCTCGGCTAGCGGGCTCGATGAGCAGTTCTTC CASSSASGLDEQFF
TRBJ2-3 TRBV3-1/TRBV3-2 TRBD2 - TGTGCCAGCAGCCAAGGACTAGCGGGGGTAGGGGATACGCAGTATTTT CASSQGLAGVGDTQYF
TRBJ2-1 TRBV24-1 TRBD1 - TGTGCCACCAGTGATCCAACAGGGGACTCCTACAATGAGCAGTTCTTC CATSDPTGDSYNEQFF
TRBJ2-1 TRBV10-1 TRBD2 - TGCGCCAGCAGTGAGAGCGGGACTAGCGGGGTCGATGAGCAGTTCTTC CASSESGTSGVDEQFF
TRBJ2-2 TRBV6-1 - once TGTGCCAGCAGTGAAGTTGGACAGAGCCTCGTCGCGAACACCGGGGAGCTGTTTTTT CASSEVGQSLVANTGELFF
TRBJ2-2 TRBV3-1/TRBV3-2 - once TGTGCCAGTAGCCTGGGGGTGACTAGTTTGGCCGGGGAGCTGTTTTTT CASSLGVTSLAGELFF
TRBJ2-5 TRBV18 TRBD2 - TGTGCCAGCTCACCAAGGAGCGGGGGGGCCGGTGAGACCCAGTACTTC CASSPRSGGAGETQYF
TRBJ2-2 TRBV4-3 - - TGCGCCAGCAGCCAATGGCAACAATCCGGGGAGCTGTTTTTT CASSQWQQSGELFF
TRBJ2-3 TRBV11-2 TRBD2 once TGTGCCAGCAGCACCATTAGCGGGGGTCTGTATTTT CASSTISGGLYF
TRBJ2-5 TRBV10-2 TRBD2 - TGCGCCACCCGACTAGCGGGAGCACAAGAGACCCAGTACTTC CATRLAGAQETQYF